Following are 26 T cell receptor beta chains from one sample sequenced in a study of blood T cell repertoires in COVID-19. Profiling relied on immunoSEQ multiplex PCR, and the TCRdb table lists in-frame clones only, not all of them. This table holds approximately 97,000 clones, 91% found once. Material for sequencing was peripheral blood. The source of these receptors is a young man with acute or convalescent COVID-19.

The chain combines TRBV6-2 or TRBV6-3 with TRBJ2-7; possibly TRBD2 for D (5 bases). Per germline, CDR1 MNHEY and CDR2 SVGEGT. Trimming pared 0 bases from V and 2 bases from J, leaving 11 bases between. This CDR3 region has 15 residues. The CDR3 sequence is CASSYSMSEAYEQYF. In nucleotides, the CDR3 is TGTGCCAGCAGTTACTCGATGTCGGAGGCCTACGAGCAGTACTTC.

The chain uses TRBV3-1 (or the pseudogene TRBV3-2) and TRBJ2-7; TRBD1 matches at 7 bases. Germline trimming cut 4 bases from V and 4 bases from J; bases unmatched to any gene: 4. Germline V gives CDR1 LGHDT, CDR2 YNNKEL (reference sequence). The CDR3 spans 13 residues. CDR3 sequence: CASSRDSHYEQYF. CDR3 coding DNA: TGTGCCAGCAGCCGGGACAGTCATTACGAGCAGTACTTC.

The chain carries TRBV4-2 and TRBJ2-7; TRBD1 might be the D (6 bases). The V gene lost 0 bases and the J gene lost 0 bases, with 9 bases spanning the gap. This CDR3 contains 15 residues. Germline lookup yields CDR1 LGHNA and CDR2 YNFKEQ. The CDR3 sequence is CASSQDGTFSYEQYF. The CDR3 nucleotides read TGTGCCAGCAGCCAAGACGGGACATTCTCCTACGAGCAGTACTTC.

V usage is TRBV5-1 and J usage is TRBJ1-1; 7 positions agree with TRBD1. CDR3 size: 17 residues. With 0 bases clipped from V and 3 bases from J, the junction kept 11 bases outside the gene matches. CDR1 is SGHRS, CDR2 YFSETQ, per germline. CDR3 sequence reads: CASSLVGKGAEDTEAFF. CDR3 bases: TGCGCCAGCAGCTTGGTGGGCAAGGGGGCCGAGGACACTGAAGCTTTCTTT.

The chain combines TRBV12-3 or TRBV12-4 with TRBJ2-5, with a weak D call TRBD1 (5 bases). V lost 6 bases to trimming and J lost 1 base, with 9 bases between them. This CDR3 has 13 residues. Here the CDR3 reads CASSFDSQETQYF. The CDR3 DNA reads as TGTGCCAGCAGCTTCGACAGCCAAGAGACCCAGTACTTC.

The chain carries TRBV5-1 and TRBJ1-1; perhaps TRBD1 as D (6 bases). The CDR3 is 14 residues long. Germline CDR1 and CDR2: SGHRS and YFSETQ. Trimming took 0 bases from V and 4 from J, leaving 10 bases between them. CDR3 DNA sequence: TGCGCCAGCAGCTTGGGGCCCAGGGGCACTGAAGCTTTCTTT. The encoded protein is CASSLGPRGTEAFF.

The chain uses TRBV9 and TRBJ2-1, with D possibly being TRBD1 (5 bases). The CDR3 runs to 14 residues. The germline V gene encodes CDR1 SGDLS and CDR2 YYNGEE. V lost 4 bases, J lost 6 bases, and 14 bases lay in between. The CDR3 sequence: CASSPQGARNEQFF. DNA of the CDR3: TGTGCCAGCAGCCCTCAAGGGGCGCGCAATGAGCAGTTCTTC.

The V and J genes are TRBV24-1 and TRBJ1-5; the D is unclear. There are 14 residues in the CDR3. The V end lost 3 bases, the J end lost 1 base, and 6 bases lay between the germline ends. Looked up from germline, CDR1 is KGHDR and CDR2 is SFDVKD. Written as DNA, the CDR3 is TGTGCCACCAGTGATGGAGGGAGCAATCAGCCCCAGCATTTT. Protein product: CATSDGGSNQPQHF.

CDR3 bases: TGTGCCAGCAGTGAAGCGATAGCGGGAGGGAATGAGCAGTTCTTC. Its translation: CASSEAIAGGNEQFF. The J gene is TRBJ2-1, the V gene TRBV6-1; 11 bases fit TRBD2. This CDR3 region has 15 residues. Germline CDR1 is MNHNS and CDR2 is SASEGT. The J segment lost 7 bases and the V segment lost 0 bases, leaving 2 bases of the junction unmatched.

The rearrangement uses TRBV30 and TRBJ1-4, with D hard to call. Germline CDR1 GTSNPN, CDR2 SVGIG (reference sequence). Deletions cut 3 bases from V and 8 bases from J, with 10 bases between. This CDR3 contains 12 residues. CDR3 nucleotide sequence: TGTGCCTGGAGGGAGTCCGTGGAAAAACTGTTTTTT. Its translation is CAWRESVEKLFF.

This chain links TRBV27 with TRBJ1-2; D gene unclear. V was trimmed by 5 bases and J by 4 bases, leaving 11 bases between them. This CDR3 spans 13 amino acids. Germline assignment: CDR1 MNHEY and CDR2 SMNVEV (reference sequence). In nucleotides, the CDR3 is TGTGCCAGCAGTCTACGTAGGAGCTATGGCTACACCTTC. Translated: CASSLRRSYGYTF.

The CDR3 DNA reads as TGTGCCAGCAGTTCGGGACAGTTCACAGATACGCAGTATTTT. It codes for CASSSGQFTDTQYF. The chain links TRBV6-5 to TRBJ2-3, with 7 bases identical to TRBD1. With 4 bases clipped from V and 2 bases from J, the junction kept 3 bases outside the gene matches. CDR1 is MNHEY and CDR2 is SVGAGI in the germline V gene. This CDR3 contains 14 residues.

The V call is TRBV19, the J call TRBJ1-4; D might be TRBD1 (5 bases). Between the trimmed V and J ends, which lost 6 bases and 0 bases, there was a span of 8 bases. CDR1 and CDR2 from the germline V gene are LNHDA and SQIVND (reference sequence). The CDR3 runs to 14 residues. CDR3 sequence (DNA): TGTGCCAGTAGCGACAGTTCAACTAATGAAAAACTGTTTTTT. The encoded protein is CASSDSSTNEKLFF. Based on the CDR3 plus reference TRBV19 and TRBJ1-4, the full variable domain is DGGITQSPKYLFRKEGQNVTLSCEQNLNHDAMYWYRQDPGQGLRLIYYSQIVNDFQKGDIAEGYSVSREKKESFPLTVTSAQKNPTAFYLCASSDSSTNEKLFFGSGTQLSVL.

The chain has TRBV25-1 and TRBJ2-3; possibly TRBD2 for D (5 bases). Trimming shortened V by 4 bases and J by 6 bases, and 8 bases separated the two germline ends. Germline-derived CDR1 and CDR2 are MGHDK and SYGVNS. There are 12 residues in the CDR3. CDR3 in DNA: TGTGCCAGCAGTGGAGGGATCGATACGCAGTATTTT. Protein: CASSGGIDTQYF.

The chain is built from TRBV18 and TRBJ2-2, with D possibly being TRBD2 (6 bases). Deletions cut 3 bases from V and 0 bases from J, with 11 bases between. Germline V lookup: CDR1 KGHSH, CDR2 LQKENI. CDR3 length equals 16 residues. The CDR3 DNA reads TGTGCCAGCTCACCTCAAGGAGGGACGAACACCGGGGAGCTGTTTTTT. Translating gives CASSPQGGTNTGELFF. The full variable domain, rest sourced from reference TRBV18 and TRBJ2-2, is NAGVMQNPRHLVRRRGQEARLRCSPMKGHSHVYWYRQLPEEGLKFMVYLQKENIIDESGMPKERFSAEFPKEGPSILRIQQVVRGDSAAYFCASSPQGGTNTGELFFGEGSRLTVL.

The V call is TRBV6-5, the J call TRBJ1-4; no reliable D call. The CDR3 has 16 amino acids. Trimming shortened V by 4 bases and J by 8 bases, and 20 bases separated the two germline ends. CDR1 is MNHEY, CDR2 SVGAGI, per germline. Here the CDR3 reads CASSFLGPEGFEKLFF. For the CDR3, the DNA is TGTGCCAGCAGTTTCCTCGGACCAGAGGGTTTCGAAAAACTGTTTTTT.

The chain couples TRBV28 to TRBJ1-1; TRBD1 might be the D (5 bases). Germline V CDR1 and CDR2: MDHEN, SYDVKM. CDR3 length equals 14 residues. Trimming removed 6 bases from V and 3 bases from J, with 14 bases in between. The CDR3 is CASSTQGLDTEAFF. The CDR3 coding sequence is TGTGCCAGCAGCACGCAGGGTTTGGACACTGAAGCTTTCTTT.

J is TRBJ2-7 and V is TRBV12-3 or TRBV12-4; no clear D. The CDR3 has 12 residues. The V and J ends lost 1 base and 6 bases respectively, with 7 bases between them. The CDR3, as DNA: TGTGCCAGCAGTTTAGTCCCTCTCGAGCAGTACTTC. It specifies CASSLVPLEQYF.

This clone has a single count. The CDR3 loop reads CAWSVRGANSGNTIYF. CDR3 in DNA: TGTGCCTGGAGTGTACGGGGGGCCAACTCTGGAAACACCATATATTTT. The V and J genes are TRBV30 and TRBJ1-3; D might be TRBD1 (6 bases). The CDR3 covers 16 residues. V shed 0 bases and J shed 0 bases, with 12 bases lying between them. CDR1 and CDR2 (germline): GTSNPN, SVGIG (reference sequence).

The chain has TRBV19 and TRBJ1-4; 9 bases fit TRBD1. The J segment lost 7 bases and the V segment lost 3 bases, leaving 6 bases of the junction unmatched. Germline V gene data show CDR1 as LNHDA and CDR2 as SQIVND (reference sequence). The CDR3 totals 15 residues. DNA for the CDR3: TGTGCCAGTAGTATCTTACAGGGGGCCGTTGAAAAACTGTTTTTT. This encodes CASSILQGAVEKLFF.

This rearrangement joins TRBV20-1 to TRBJ2-6; 7 positions match TRBD2. The CDR3 contains 14 residues. With V trimmed by 3 bases and J by 2 bases, 1 base remained unmatched. CDR1 is DFQATT, CDR2 SNEGSKA, per germline (reference sequence). Here the CDR3 DNA reads TGCAGTGCTAGTGCGGGGGCTGGGGCCAACGTCCTGACTTTC. This gives the protein CSASAGAGANVLTF.

The chain links TRBV6-5 to TRBJ2-7, with 11 positions matching TRBD1. Germline V gene data show CDR1 as MNHEY and CDR2 as SVGAGI. V lost 4 bases, J lost 4 bases, and 9 bases stayed unmatched. CDR3 length: 16 amino acids. For the CDR3, the DNA is TGTGCCAGCAGTTCTGGACAGGGGGCTTTGAAATACGAGCAGTACTTC. Translated: CASSSGQGALKYEQYF.

The V gene is TRBV5-4, the J gene TRBJ2-7; D possibly corresponds to TRBD2 (6 bases). Per germline, CDR1 SGHNT and CDR2 YYREEE (reference sequence). The V end was cut by 2 bases, the J end by 5 bases, with 11 bases between. This CDR3 is 13 amino acids long. In DNA, the CDR3 is TGTGCCAGCAGCTTCGGGGGAAACAACGAGCAGTACTTC. Translation: CASSFGGNNEQYF.

V gene TRBV5-6 combines with J gene TRBJ1-5; a possible D gene is TRBD1 (5 bases). Trimming cost V 2 bases and J 2 bases, with 11 bases left between them. Germline V lookup: CDR1 SGHDT, CDR2 YYEEEE. The length of the CDR3 is 15 residues. Here the CDR3 DNA reads TGTGCCAGCAGCTTAGGGGCTGGAGGCAATCAGCCCCAGCATTTT. This encodes CASSLGAGGNQPQHF.

This chain uses TRBV7-9 with TRBJ1-2, with 9 bases fitting TRBD1. The trim removed 3 bases at V and 4 bases at J, leaving 9 bases unmatched. CDR3 length: 16 amino acids. Looked up from germline, CDR1 is SEHNR and CDR2 is FQNEAQ (reference sequence). As DNA, the CDR3 is TGTGCCAGCAGCTTTCCGCCGGGACAGGGAAGCTATGGCTACACCTTC. As protein: CASSFPPGQGSYGYTF.

The chain links TRBV25-1 to TRBJ2-3, with 7 bases fitting TRBD1. Trimming removed 3 bases from V and 0 bases from J; junction bases left unmatched: 9. There are 17 residues in the CDR3. Germline V lookup: CDR1 MGHDK, CDR2 SYGVNS. The CDR3 DNA reads as TGTGCCAGCAGTGAGATCGTTACAGGGGCCAGCACAGATACGCAGTATTTT. Translated: CASSEIVTGASTDTQYF.